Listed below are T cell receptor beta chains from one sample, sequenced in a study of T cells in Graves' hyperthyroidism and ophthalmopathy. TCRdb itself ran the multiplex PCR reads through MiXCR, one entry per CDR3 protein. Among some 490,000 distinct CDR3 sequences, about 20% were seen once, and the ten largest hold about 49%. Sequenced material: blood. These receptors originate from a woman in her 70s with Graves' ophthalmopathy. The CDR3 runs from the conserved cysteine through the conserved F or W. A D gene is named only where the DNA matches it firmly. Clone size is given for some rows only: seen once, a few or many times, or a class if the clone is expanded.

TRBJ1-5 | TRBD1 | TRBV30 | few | CAWSKDRVGNQPQHF | TGTGCCTGGAGTAAGGACAGGGTGGGCAATCAGCCCCAGCATTTT
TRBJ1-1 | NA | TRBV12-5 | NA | CASGSTLYDTEAFF | TGTGCTAGTGGTTCGACCCTTTATGATACTGAAGCTTTCTTT
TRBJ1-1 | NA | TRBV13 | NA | CASSSFSEMDTEAFF | TGTGCCAGCAGCTCGTTTTCCGAAATGGACACTGAAGCTTTCTTT
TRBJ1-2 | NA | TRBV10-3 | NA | CAMTGSFYGYTF | TGTGCCATGACAGGCAGCTTCTATGGCTACACCTTC
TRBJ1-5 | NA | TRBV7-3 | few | CASSLKGARRSNQPQHF | TGTGCCAGCAGCTTGAAAGGGGCACGTAGGAGCAATCAGCCCCAGCATTTT
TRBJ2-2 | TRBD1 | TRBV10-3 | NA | CAISEDRGDTGELFF | TGTGCCATCAGTGAGGACAGGGGGGACACCGGGGAGCTGTTTTTT
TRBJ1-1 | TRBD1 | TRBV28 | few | CASSLEIGTGNTEAFF | TGTGCCAGCAGTTTAGAGATCGGGACAGGGAACACTGAAGCTTTCTTT
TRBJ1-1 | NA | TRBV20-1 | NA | CSAMSPWEGDEAFF | TGCAGTGCTATGAGCCCTTGGGAGGGAGATGAAGCTTTCTTT
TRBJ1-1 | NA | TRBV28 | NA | CATGETVNTEAFF | TGTGCCACAGGGGAGACAGTTAACACTGAAGCTTTCTTT
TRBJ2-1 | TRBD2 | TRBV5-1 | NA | CASSSDQLAGRYNEQFF | TGCGCCAGCAGTTCCGACCAACTAGCGGGAAGGTACAATGAGCAGTTCTTC
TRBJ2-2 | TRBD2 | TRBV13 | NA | CASSRAGADGGELFF | TGTGCCAGCAGTCGGGCGGGAGCGGATGGCGGGGAGCTGTTTTTT
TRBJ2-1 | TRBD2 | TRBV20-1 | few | CSARDLVSGRVGNEQFF | TGCAGTGCTAGAGATCTGGTTAGCGGGAGGGTCGGCAATGAGCAGTTCTTC
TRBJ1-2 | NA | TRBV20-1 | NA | CSAGEGWGKGGYTF | TGCAGTGCTGGGGAGGGATGGGGGAAGGGCGGCTACACCTTC
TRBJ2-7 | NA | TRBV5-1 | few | CASSEEGTAYEQYF | TGCGCCAGCAGCGAAGAGGGTACCGCCTACGAGCAGTACTTC
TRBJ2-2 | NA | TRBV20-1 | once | CSARPWLGELFF | TGCAGTGCCAGGCCCTGGTTAGGGGAGCTGTTTTTT
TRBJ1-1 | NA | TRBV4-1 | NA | CASSQDQGGNTEAFF | TGCGCCAGCAGCCAAGATCAGGGCGGGAACACTGAAGCTTTCTTT
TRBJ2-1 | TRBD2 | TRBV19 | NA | CASSIDPGGGNEQFF | TGTGCCAGTAGTATAGATCCGGGAGGGGGTAATGAGCAGTTCTTC
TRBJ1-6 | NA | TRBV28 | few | CASSSSDREINSPLHF | NA
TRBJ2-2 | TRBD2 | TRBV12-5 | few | CASGLVPGLAVNLGTGELFF | TGTGCTAGTGGTTTGGTTCCGGGACTAGCTGTCAATTTGGGCACCGGGGAGCTGTTTTTT
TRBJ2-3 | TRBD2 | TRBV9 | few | CASSVSAGLKPGTDTQYF | TGTGCCAGCAGCGTCTCAGCGGGATTGAAACCAGGCACAGATACGCAGTATTTT
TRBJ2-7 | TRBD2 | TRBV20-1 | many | CSAMGGRSYEQYF | TGCAGTGCTATGGGCGGGAGGTCCTACGAGCAGTACTTC
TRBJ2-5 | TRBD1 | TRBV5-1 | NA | CASSVGTEETQYF | TGCGCCAGCAGCGTAGGGACAGAAGAGACCCAGTACTTC
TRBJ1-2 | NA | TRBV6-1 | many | CASSASAANYGYTF | TGTGCCAGCAGCGCCAGCGCAGCTAACTATGGCTACACCTTC
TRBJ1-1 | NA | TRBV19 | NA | CASSYTHGTEAFF | TGTGCCAGTAGTTACACACACGGCACTGAAGCTTTCTTT
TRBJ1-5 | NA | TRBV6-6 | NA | CASSYGTRGNQPQHF | TGTGCCAGCAGTTACGGGACGAGGGGCAATCAGCCCCAGCATTTT
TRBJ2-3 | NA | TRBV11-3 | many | CASSSPVAGGLDTQYF | TGTGCCAGCAGCTCCCCGGTAGCCGGGGGGCTGGATACGCAGTATTTT
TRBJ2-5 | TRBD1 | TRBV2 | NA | CASTSGTGGAETQYF | TGTGCCAGCACCTCAGGGACAGGGGGCGCGGAGACCCAGTACTTC
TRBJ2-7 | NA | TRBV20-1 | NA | CSARGWWGSSYEQYF | TGCAGTGCTAGAGGCTGGTGGGGGAGTTCCTACGAGCAGTACTTC
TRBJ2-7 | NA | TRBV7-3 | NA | CASSLAGKQYF | TGTGCCAGCAGCTTAGCCGGGAAGCAGTACTTC
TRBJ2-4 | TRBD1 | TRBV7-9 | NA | CASSQDRGLDIQYF | TGTGCCAGCAGCCAAGACAGGGGGCTTGACATTCAGTACTTC
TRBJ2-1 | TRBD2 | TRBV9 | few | CASSPQLAGGGPYNEQFF | TGTGCCAGCTCACCTCAACTAGCGGGAGGAGGCCCCTACAATGAGCAGTTCTTC
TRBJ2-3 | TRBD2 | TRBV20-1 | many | CSARGSREGSDTQYF | TGCAGTGCTAGAGGGTCGCGGGAGGGCTCAGATACGCAGTATTTT
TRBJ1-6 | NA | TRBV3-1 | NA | CASSQDYLAVIPLHF | TGTGCCAGCAGCCAAGATTATTTGGCAGTTATCCCCCTCCACTTT
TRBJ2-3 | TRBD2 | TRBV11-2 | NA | CASSSPRRTSGSRKDTQYF | TGTGCCAGCAGCTCCCCCAGGCGGACTAGCGGGAGCCGTAAAGATACGCAGTATTTT
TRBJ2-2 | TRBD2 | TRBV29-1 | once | CSVSLAANTGELFF | TGCAGCGTCAGCCTAGCGGCGAACACCGGGGAGCTGTTTTTT
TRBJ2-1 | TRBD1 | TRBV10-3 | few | CAIGDRGNEQFF | TGTGCCATCGGGGACAGGGGGAATGAGCAGTTCTTC
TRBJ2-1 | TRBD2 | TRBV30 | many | CAWSVFQGLAGGIKQFF | TGTGCCTGGAGTGTATTCCAGGGACTAGCGGGGGGCATAAAGCAGTTCTTC
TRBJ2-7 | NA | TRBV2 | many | CASSEGYYEQYF | TGTGCCAGCAGTGAAGGTTACTACGAGCAGTACTTC
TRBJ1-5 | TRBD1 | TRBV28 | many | CASSNRGPVQPQHF | TGTGCCAGCAGCAACAGGGGGCCTGTTCAGCCCCAGCATTTT
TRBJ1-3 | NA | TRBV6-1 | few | CASSPGTLSSGNTIYF | TGTGCCAGCAGCCCCGGGACACTTTCCTCTGGAAACACCATATATTTT
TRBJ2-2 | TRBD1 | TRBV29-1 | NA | CSVAGTGSHGELFF | TGCAGCGTGGCCGGGACAGGGTCCCACGGGGAGCTGTTTTTT
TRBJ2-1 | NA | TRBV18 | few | CASSTGLVRFF | TGTGCCAGCTCAACAGGGCTAGTTCGGTTCTTC
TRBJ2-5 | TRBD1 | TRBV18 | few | CASSWGQGPETQYF | TGTGCCAGCTCATGGGGACAGGGTCCAGAGACCCAGTACTTC
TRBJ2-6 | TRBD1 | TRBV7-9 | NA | CASSFLPGQSSGANVLTF | TGTGCCAGCAGCTTCCTGCCGGGACAGAGCTCTGGGGCCAACGTCCTGACTTTC
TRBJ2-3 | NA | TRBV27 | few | CASSFTARDTQYF | TGTGCCAGCAGTTTTACCGCACGGGATACGCAGTATTTT
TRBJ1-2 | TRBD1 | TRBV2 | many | CASSPTGHNSYGYTF | TGTGCCAGCAGTCCGACAGGGCACAACTCCTATGGCTACACCTTC
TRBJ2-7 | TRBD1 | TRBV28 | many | CASTPGQGPYEQYF | TGTGCCAGCACCCCCGGACAGGGCCCCTACGAGCAGTACTTC
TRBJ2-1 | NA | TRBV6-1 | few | CASRPGGFSYNEQFF | TGTGCCAGCAGACCCGGGGGATTCTCCTACAATGAGCAGTTCTTC
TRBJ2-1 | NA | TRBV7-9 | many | CASSRGQSPYNEQFF | TGTGCCAGCAGCCGGGGACAATCTCCCTACAATGAGCAGTTCTTC
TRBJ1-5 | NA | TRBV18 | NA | CASSPDNQPQHF | TGTGCCAGCTCACCAGACAATCAGCCCCAGCATTTT
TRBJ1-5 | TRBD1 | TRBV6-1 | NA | CASSDRGWEQPQHF | TGTGCCAGCAGCGACAGGGGCTGGGAGCAGCCCCAGCATTTT
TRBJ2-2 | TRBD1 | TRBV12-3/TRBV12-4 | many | CASSKQGVIAGELFF | TGTGCCAGCAGTAAACAGGGGGTGATTGCCGGGGAGCTGTTTTTT
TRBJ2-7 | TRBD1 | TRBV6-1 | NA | CASSRTRDREYEQYF | TGTGCCAGCAGTCGAACCCGGGACAGGGAGTACGAGCAGTACTTC
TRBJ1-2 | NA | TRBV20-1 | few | CSANWGQRGYTF | TGCAGTGCTAACTGGGGACAACGAGGCTACACCTTC
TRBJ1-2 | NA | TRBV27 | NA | CATRGIPYGYTF | TGTGCCACAAGAGGGATTCCCTATGGCTACACCTTC
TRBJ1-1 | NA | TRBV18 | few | CASSPGVAEAFF | TGTGCCAGCTCACCAGGGGTGGCAGAAGCTTTCTTT
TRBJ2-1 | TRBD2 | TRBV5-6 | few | CASSFGLAALDEQFF | TGTGCCAGCAGTTTCGGGCTAGCGGCCTTAGATGAGCAGTTCTTC